This is a list of T cell receptor beta chains from one sample in a study of OX40 agonist ivuxolimab in advanced cancers. Profiled with immunoSEQ multiplex PCR; TCRdb holds only in-frame clones, not every one. The table includes approximately 70,000 clones, roughly 87% detected once. Sequencing used CD4+ or CD8+ T cells sorted from blood, obtained in a trial of the OX40 agonist ivuxolimab. All receptors derive from an adult with an advanced solid tumor such as melanoma, head and neck, liver or kidney cancer. Each CDR3 is given with its conserved first and last residue. The order of the fields is D gene, clone size, J gene, V gene, CDR3 protein, CDR3 DNA. A D gene is named only where the DNA matches it firmly. The listing skips clone size in some rows; elsewhere it reads once, few, many or a size class.

- - TRBJ1-2 TRBV6-5 CASQGYLNYGYTF TGTGCCTCCCAAGGGTACCTTAACTATGGCTACACCTTC
- - TRBJ1-3 TRBV11-2 CASSLAGEARNTIYF TGTGCCAGCAGCTTAGCGGGCGAGGCTCGAAACACCATATATTTT
- - TRBJ1-3 TRBV5-6 CASSLFYSSSGNTIYF TGTGCCAGCAGCTTGTTCTACAGCAGCTCTGGAAACACCATATATTTT
TRBD2 - TRBJ2-2 TRBV5-1 CASSYRLAGGTGELFF TGCGCCAGCAGCTACCGACTAGCGGGAGGAACCGGGGAGCTGTTTTTT
- - TRBJ2-7 TRBV7-9 CASSSPLTGTYEQYF TGTGCCAGCAGCTCGCCTCTGACAGGAACCTACGAGCAGTACTTC
- - TRBJ1-1 TRBV7-8 CASSLGAGYSEAFF TGTGCCAGCAGCTTAGGAGCAGGGTACAGTGAAGCTTTCTTT
- - TRBJ1-5 TRBV6-4 CASSEGGGNQPQHF TGTGCCAGCAGTGAAGGGGGGGGGAATCAGCCCCAGCATTTT
TRBD2 - TRBJ2-3 TRBV2 CASTERGGPEGTQYF TGTGCCAGCACTGAGCGGGGGGGCCCGGAGGGTACGCAGTATTTT
- - TRBJ2-5 TRBV6-1 CASSEALWRIQETQYF TGTGCCAGCAGTGAAGCGCTCTGGCGGATACAAGAGACCCAGTACTTC
- - TRBJ1-2 TRBV11-2 CASSPTGPYGYTF TGTGCCAGCAGCCCCACAGGGCCCTATGGCTACACCTTC
- - TRBJ1-2 TRBV7-9 CASTLAGARGYTF TGTGCCAGCACCCTGGCAGGGGCGCGAGGCTACACCTTC
TRBD1 - TRBJ1-1 TRBV9 CASSVPGQGNTEAFF TGTGCCAGCAGCGTACCGGGACAGGGAAACACTGAAGCTTTCTTT
- few TRBJ1-5 TRBV15 CATSRGGSAGTNQPQHF TGTGCCACCAGCAGAGGGGGTAGTGCAGGGACTAATCAGCCCCAGCATTTT
- - TRBJ1-2 TRBV13 CASSLFGAAAYGYTF TGTGCCAGCAGCTTATTCGGGGCCGCAGCCTATGGCTACACCTTC
- - TRBJ2-3 TRBV11-2 CASSLDTRGNTQYF TGTGCCAGCAGCTTAGATACAAGGGGAAATACGCAGTATTTT
TRBD1 - TRBJ2-2 TRBV11-2 CASSLDQGAGELFF TGTGCCAGCAGCTTAGACCAGGGGGCCGGGGAGCTGTTTTTT
TRBD1 - TRBJ1-4 TRBV6-5 CASSYSGTGGEKLFF TGTGCCAGCAGTTACTCTGGGACAGGCGGCGAAAAACTGTTTTTT
TRBD2 few TRBJ2-3 TRBV28 CASTATSGFTDTQYF TGTGCCAGCACCGCGACTAGCGGCTTCACAGATACGCAGTATTTT
TRBD2 - TRBJ2-3 TRBV27 CASSLVTGTTTDTQYF TGTGCCAGCAGTTTGGTGACCGGGACTACCACAGATACGCAGTATTTT
TRBD1 - TRBJ1-4 TRBV19 CASRDPGQGIITNEKLFF TGTGCCAGTAGAGACCCGGGACAGGGGATTATCACTAATGAAAAACTGTTTTTT
- - TRBJ1-6 TRBV15 CATSRAQGSGSPLHF TGTGCCACCAGCAGAGCCCAGGGTTCAGGTTCACCCCTCCACTTT
TRBD1 - TRBJ2-2 TRBV30 CAWSVGPRGGAGELFF TGTGCCTGGAGTGTCGGACCACGAGGGGGCGCCGGGGAGCTGTTTTTT
- - TRBJ1-2 TRBV6-4 CASSDSYGRTGYTF TGTGCCAGCAGTGACTCGTACGGCCGCACAGGCTACACCTTC
- - TRBJ2-5 TRBV19 CASSIGPGETQYF TGTGCCAGTAGTATAGGCCCTGGAGAGACCCAGTACTTC
- - TRBJ1-3 TRBV28 CASSLAGTTGNTIYF TGTGCCAGCAGTTTAGCAGGGACAACTGGAAACACCATATATTTT
TRBD1 - TRBJ1-3 TRBV2 CASSEEGQTFGNTIYF TGTGCCAGCAGTGAAGAGGGACAGACGTTCGGCAACACCATATATTTT
- - TRBJ2-3 TRBV27 CASSFLADSSTDTQYF TGTGCCAGCAGTTTTTTGGCGGACTCTTCCACAGATACGCAGTATTTT
TRBD1 once TRBJ1-5 TRBV10-2 CASSFDRGQPQHF TGCGCCAGCAGTTTTGACAGGGGGCAGCCCCAGCATTTT
- - TRBJ2-7 TRBV7-9 CASSLFGSPYEQYF TGTGCCAGCAGCTTATTCGGGAGCCCCTACGAGCAGTACTTC
- once TRBJ1-4 TRBV21-1 CASSRPGQGQEKLFF TGTGCCAGCAGCAGACCGGGACAGGGGCAAGAAAAACTGTTTTTT
- - TRBJ1-1 TRBV7-2 CASSLNSEKGGEAFF TGTGCCAGCAGCTTAAACTCAGAAAAAGGTGGTGAAGCTTTCTTT
- - TRBJ2-7 TRBV27 CASRNSGPSSYEQYF TGTGCCAGCAGAAATAGCGGACCTAGCTCCTACGAGCAGTACTTC
TRBD1 - TRBJ2-2 TRBV7-2 CASSLGPGGVELFF TGTGCCAGCAGCTTAGGCCCAGGGGGAGTGGAGCTGTTTTTT
- - TRBJ2-6 TRBV19 CASSIDRKGVLSSGANVLTF TGTGCCAGTAGTATAGATCGGAAGGGAGTCCTATCTTCTGGGGCCAACGTCCTGACTTTC
- - TRBJ1-1 TRBV6-4 CASSRRTNTEAFF TGTGCCAGCAGTCGACGGACCAACACTGAAGCTTTCTTT
- - TRBJ2-3 TRBV7-9 CASRDIKGGITDTQYF TGTGCCAGCAGAGATATCAAAGGCGGGATCACAGATACGCAGTATTTT
- - TRBJ2-5 TRBV27 CASSFRQRGETQYF TGTGCCAGCAGTTTTCGGCAGAGGGGAGAGACCCAGTACTTC
- - TRBJ1-4 TRBV18 CASSLGATNEKLFF TGTGCCAGCTCATTAGGGGCAACTAATGAAAAACTGTTTTTT
- - TRBJ1-6 TRBV5-1 CASSSANSPLHF TGCGCCAGCAGCTCGGCAAATTCACCCCTCCACTTT
- - TRBJ1-5 TRBV18 CASSPSPQTNQPQHF TGTGCCAGCTCACCATCTCCCCAAACAAATCAGCCCCAGCATTTT
- - TRBJ1-1 TRBV5-3 CARSLEEGVNTEAFF TGTGCCAGAAGCTTGGAGGAAGGGGTGAACACTGAAGCTTTCTTT
- - TRBJ1-1 TRBV7-9 CASSLSQRGAEAFF TGTGCCAGCAGCTTAAGCCAGAGGGGCGCTGAAGCTTTCTTT
- - TRBJ2-6 TRBV7-2 CASSLEPPGTASGANVLTF TGTGCCAGCAGCTTAGAGCCCCCGGGAACCGCCTCTGGGGCCAACGTCCTGACTTTC
TRBD1 once TRBJ2-7 TRBV19 CASSRDRVAEQYF TGTGCCAGTAGTAGGGACAGGGTGGCCGAGCAGTACTTC